This TCR beta chain stems from a study of blood T cell repertoires in COVID-19. Germline lookup yields CDR1 MNHEY and CDR2 SVGAGI. The trim removed 7 bases at V and 1 base at J, leaving 6 bases unmatched. The CDR3 consists of 14 residues. Original handling: Counts of nucleated cells, estimated from reference gene primer amplification, were obtained. The method was immunoSEQ multiplex PCR; TCRdb's version includes in-frame clones alone and lacks a portion of them. V, J and clone size reflect that table, while D and trimming were determined from the DNA. The sample has some 40,000 clones; roughly nine tenths are singletons.

Sequencing was done on a sample of peripheral blood. The sequence derives from an older man with acute or convalescent COVID-19. The chain employs TRBV6-5 and TRBJ2-7; 8 bases map to TRBD1. Here the CDR3 reads CASTAGQASYEQYF. CDR3 sequence (DNA): TGTGCCAGCACCGCGGGACAGGCTTCCTACGAGCAGTACTTC.